This T cell receptor (beta chain) was found in a study of T cells after yellow fever vaccination. The trim removed 0 bases at V and 1 base at J, leaving 5 bases unmatched. The CDR3 loop spans 16 amino acids. Germline-derived CDR1 and CDR2 are SEHNR and FQNEAQ (reference sequence). In its sample, this clonotype was seen many times. Antigen specificity is unknown. For TCR, cDNA came from 5'RACE template switching, which added a universal primer site and UMIs. TCRdb redid the calling of the 5' RACE reads with MiXCR, one entry per CDR3 protein. Among approximately 70,000 distinct CDR3 sequences listed, over 6.5% were seen once. Study-wide points: The CD4 and CD8 compartments had a small share of their clonotypes in common.

The source material was CD8+ T cells sorted from PBMCs, sampled around 45 days after the first yellow fever vaccination. The chain joins TRBV7-9 to TRBJ2-5; 7 bases fit TRBD2. This TCR derives from a man younger than 30 who received the YFV17D yellow fever vaccine. The CDR3 DNA is TGTGCCAGCAGCTTAGCGGCTAGCGGAACCCAAGAGACCCAGTACTTC. Translated: CASSLAASGTQETQYF.